The 15 T cell receptor beta chains given below trace back to one sample, sequenced in a study of blood T cell repertoires in COVID-19. Some clones are missing from TCRdb's copy, which holds only in-frame ones; the method was immunoSEQ multiplex PCR. Here the sample spans around 310,000 clones, around 89% being singletons. The sequenced sample consisted of peripheral blood. These receptors originate from a woman aged 60-75 years with acute or convalescent COVID-19.

This chain links TRBV24-1 with TRBJ1-2; 10 positions match TRBD1. Germline trimming cut 10 bases from V and 4 bases from J; bases unmatched to any gene: 8. The CDR3 sequence is 14 residues long. Germline V gene sequence: CDR1 KGHDR, CDR2 SFDVKD. CDR3 bases: TGTGCCACAGAGCCGGGACAGGGGAGCTATGGCTACACCTTC. It encodes CATEPGQGSYGYTF.

This CDR3 reads CARPTSFF. CDR3 nucleotides: TGTGCCAGGCCAACTAGCTTCTTC. The V gene is TRBV27, the J gene TRBJ2-1; a possible D gene is TRBD2 (6 bases). The CDR3 is made up of 8 amino acids. The V end lost 9 bases, the J end lost 16 bases, and 10 bases lay between the germline ends. The germline CDR1 and CDR2 sequences are MNHEY and SMNVEV (reference sequence).

The V call is TRBV5-6, the J call TRBJ1-3, with D possibly being TRBD1 (5 bases). Looked up from germline, CDR1 is SGHDT and CDR2 is YYEEEE. The CDR3 has 15 amino acids. V lost 1 base and J 0 bases, leaving 8 bases between the germline ends. Here the CDR3 reads CASSLKGFSGNTIYF. The CDR3 bases are TGTGCCAGCAGCTTGAAGGGGTTCTCTGGAAACACCATATATTTT. The entire variable domain, with the rest obtained from reference TRBV5-6 and TRBJ1-3, is as follows: DAGVTQSPTHLIKTRGQQVTLRCSPKSGHDTVSWYQQALGQGPQFIFQYYEEEERQRGNFPDRFSGHQFPNYSSELNVNALLLGDSALYLCASSLKGFSGNTIYFGEGSWLTVV.

The chain carries TRBV2 and TRBJ2-2, with D possibly TRBD2 on 6 matching bases. From germline, CDR1 is SNHLY and CDR2 FYNNEI. The CDR3 spans 14 residues. Trimming cost V 3 bases and J 3 bases, with 8 bases left between them. Written as DNA, the CDR3 is TGTGCCAGCAGTGAGCGGGGCTACACCGGGGAGCTGTTTTTT. It yields the protein CASSERGYTGELFF.

The rearrangement links TRBV7-2 to TRBJ1-5; D is ambiguous. Trimming shortened V by 1 base and J by 3 bases, and 10 bases separated the two germline ends. The CDR3 runs 15 residues. The germline CDR1 and CDR2 sequences are SGHTA and FQGNSA. The CDR3 DNA is TGTGCCAGCAGCTTAGATGAGGGTTACAATCAGCCCCAGCATTTT. This gives the protein CASSLDEGYNQPQHF.

The gene calls are TRBV14 and TRBJ2-7; 14 bases match TRBD2. The germline CDR1 and CDR2 sequences are SGHDN and FVKESK. CDR3 length equals 16 residues. V trimming: 4 bases; J trimming: 5 bases; junction bases outside the gene matches: 7. CDR3: CASSPLGLAGAHEQYF. The CDR3 bases are TGTGCCAGCAGCCCCCTGGGACTAGCGGGGGCCCACGAGCAGTACTTC.

The CDR3: CAWRGDMWNFATNEKLFF. In nucleotides, the CDR3 is TGTGCCTGGAGAGGGGACATGTGGAATTTTGCAACTAATGAAAAACTGTTTTTT. The gene calls are TRBV30 and TRBJ1-4; possible D gene TRBD1, 6 bases. The V and J ends lost 3 bases and 0 bases respectively, with 20 bases between them. Germline V CDR1 and CDR2: GTSNPN, SVGIG (reference sequence). The CDR3 sequence is 18 residues long.

This chain connects TRBV25-1 to TRBJ1-2; D gene unclear. This CDR3 contains 14 residues. The germline gives CDR1 MGHDK, CDR2 SYGVNS. Trimming took off 3 bases at V and 0 bases at J, with 8 bases between the two ends. For the CDR3, the DNA is TGTGCCAGCAGTGAGTGGCAGACTAACTATGGCTACACCTTC. This codes for CASSEWQTNYGYTF.

The V gene is TRBV28, the J gene TRBJ1-4; D is possibly TRBD1 (5 bases). The germline V gene has CDR1 MDHEN and CDR2 SYDVKM. The CDR3 covers 13 residues. The germline V and J ends were trimmed by 8 bases and 7 bases, with 14 bases remaining between them. The CDR3 DNA is TGTGCCAGCTCAAGCAGGGTGGGTGAAAAACTGTTTTTT. Protein sequence: CASSSRVGEKLFF.

The rearrangement joins TRBV5-1 to TRBJ1-1; D remains ambiguous. The CDR3 loop spans 12 amino acids. V was trimmed by 5 bases and J by 3 bases, leaving 8 bases between them. The germline V gene has CDR1 SGHRS and CDR2 YFSETQ. The CDR3 is CASSQSDTEAFF. In nucleotides, the CDR3 is TGCGCCAGCAGTCAGTCTGACACTGAAGCTTTCTTT.

The rearrangement uses TRBV7-9 and TRBJ1-4; D is uncertain. V shed 2 bases and J shed 1 base, with 8 bases lying between them. CDR1 is SEHNR and CDR2 is FQNEAQ in the germline V gene (reference sequence). The CDR3 covers 15 residues. The CDR3 loop reads CASSLNSETNEKLFF. CDR3 nucleotide sequence: TGTGCCAGCAGCTTAAATAGTGAAACTAATGAAAAACTGTTTTTT.

The rearrangement uses TRBV27 and TRBJ1-1, with D possibly TRBD1 on 5 matching bases. Germline CDR1 MNHEY, CDR2 SMNVEV (reference sequence). V shed 6 bases and J shed 7 bases, with 12 bases lying between them. The CDR3 spans 12 residues. CDR3 DNA sequence: TGTGCCAGCAGAACGGGGGGGTTTGAAGCTTTCTTT. As protein: CASRTGGFEAFF.

This chain uses TRBV4-1 with TRBJ1-5; D uncertain. CDR1 and CDR2 from the germline V gene are MGHRA and YSYEKL. The CDR3 contains 15 residues. V was shortened by 0 bases and J by 0 bases, with 6 bases between the two germline ends. CDR3 nucleotide sequence: TGCGCCAGCAGCCAAGAACATAATAGCAATCAGCCCCAGCATTTT. It translates to CASSQEHNSNQPQHF.

The V gene is TRBV6-4, the J gene TRBJ2-2; D is perhaps TRBD2 (6 bases). Germline lookup yields CDR1 MRHNA and CDR2 SNTAGT. There are 14 residues in the CDR3. V lost 8 bases and J lost 7, with 17 bases in between. CDR3 region: CASSRLEYDGELFF. The CDR3 DNA reads as TGTGCCAGCTCTAGACTAGAATATGACGGGGAGCTGTTTTTT.

The J gene is TRBJ2-7, the V gene TRBV29-1; 11 nucleotides agree with TRBD2. Unmatched junction bases numbered 4, after V lost 6 bases and J lost 3 bases. This CDR3 has 13 residues. Germline V CDR1 and CDR2: SQVTM, ANQGSEA. The DNA for the CDR3 is TGCAGCGTGGTAGCGGGAGGGAACTACGAGCAGTACTTC. Translation gives CSVVAGGNYEQYF.